The TCR beta chain described here comes from a study of T-cell reconstitution after alpha-beta-depleted transplantation in children. During its preparation, the TCRbeta library received unique molecular identifiers. TCRdb independently ran MiXCR on the PCR reads; one entry per CDR3 protein. This sample has about 610,000 distinct CDR3 sequences, with more than 9% found just once. The material was PBMCs from the stem cell graft donor, obtained from the stem cell graft. The sequence derives from a human donor who donated a stem cell graft to a child with acute myeloid leukemia.

The CDR3 sequence: CASTQGGPGNTIYF. The CDR3 region has the DNA TGTGCCAGCACCCAAGGGGGGCCAGGAAACACCATATATTTT. The V and J genes are TRBV7-9 and TRBJ1-3, with a tentative D call TRBD1 (6 bases). Germline lookup yields CDR1 SEHNR and CDR2 FQNEAQ (reference sequence). Trimming took 7 bases from V and 4 from J, leaving 14 bases between them. This CDR3 comprises 14 residues.